This record concerns one T cell receptor (beta chain) sequence. This sample stems from a study of blood T cell repertoires in COVID-19. On the study more broadly: PBMCs, B-cell-depleted T cells, or T cells were the source of the cDNA or gDNA that made up the material.

Some clones are missing from TCRdb's copy, which holds only in-frame ones; the method was immunoSEQ multiplex PCR. Counted here are about 400,000 clones, approximately 86% occurring once; the ten biggest clones make up 7.1%. The CDR3 contains 13 residues. Deletions cut 5 bases from V and 5 bases from J, with 12 bases between. The V gene's germline CDR1 is SGHNT and CDR2 YENEEA. Seattle patient enrollment occurred during active infection, with longitudinal follow-up thereafter. The J gene is TRBJ2-5, the V gene TRBV11-3; the D gene is possibly TRBD2 (6 bases). The sequence came from a woman in her fifties or sixties with COVID-19, enrolled during active disease. Sequencing was performed on peripheral blood. For the CDR3, the DNA is TGTGCCAGCAGCACGGGGGATAGGGAGACCCAGTACTTC. The encoded protein is CASSTGDRETQYF. Complete variable domain (other parts from reference TRBV11-3 and TRBJ2-5): EAGVVQSPRYKIIEKKQPVAFWCNPISGHNTLYWYLQNLGQGPELLIRYENEEAVDDSQLPKDRFSAERLKGVDSTLKIQPAELGDSAVYLCASSTGDRETQYFGPGTRLLVL.